This T cell receptor beta chain was documented in a study of T cell clusters in autoimmune cytopenias. Study-wide results and limits: Exclusive TRB clusters were 2.5 to 3.5-fold more numerous in healthy donors than in active autoimmune hepatitis. Primary autoimmune cytopenia patients seemingly lacked the physiological T cell clusters found in healthy donors.

Germline CDR1 is SGHNT and CDR2 is YYREEE (reference sequence). CDR3 length: 16 amino acids. TRB was amplified by touch-down multiplex PCR, primer pools A and B combined. TCRdb re-called the multiplex PCR reads and gives one entry per CDR3 protein, without DNA. This repertoire includes 7,800 or so distinct CDR3 sequences. Each sample's input was 250 ng genomic DNA, some 40,000 genome equivalents. With respect to this clonotype: Its antigen is as yet unknown.

The chain employs TRBV5-4 and TRBJ2-3; TCRdb picks TRBD2, but there is no DNA to check that call. Sequenced: peripheral blood. This TCR was sampled from a human donor with an autoimmune cytopenia or autoimmune hepatitis (not recorded which). The CDR3 region is CASSLRTSGYTDTQYF.